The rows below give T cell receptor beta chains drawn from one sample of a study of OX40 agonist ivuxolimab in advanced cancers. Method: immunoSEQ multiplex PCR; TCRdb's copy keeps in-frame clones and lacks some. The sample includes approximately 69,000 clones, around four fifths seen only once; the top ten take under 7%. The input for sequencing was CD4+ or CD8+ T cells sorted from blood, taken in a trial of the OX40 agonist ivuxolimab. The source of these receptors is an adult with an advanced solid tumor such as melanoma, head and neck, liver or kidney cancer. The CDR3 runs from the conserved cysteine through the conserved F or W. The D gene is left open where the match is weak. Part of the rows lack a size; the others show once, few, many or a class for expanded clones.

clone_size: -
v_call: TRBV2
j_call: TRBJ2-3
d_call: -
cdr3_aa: CASSGSETGLSTDTQYF
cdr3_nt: TGTGCCAGCAGTGGATCCGAAACAGGGCTTAGCACAGATACGCAGTATTTT

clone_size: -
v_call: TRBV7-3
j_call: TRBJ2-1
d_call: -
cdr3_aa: CASSLTVSVYNEQFF
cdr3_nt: TGTGCCAGCAGCTTAACGGTTAGCGTCTACAATGAGCAGTTCTTC

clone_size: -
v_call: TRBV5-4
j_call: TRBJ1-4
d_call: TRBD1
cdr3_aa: CASSLEGARNEKLFF
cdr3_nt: TGTGCCAGCAGCTTGGAGGGGGCCCGGAATGAAAAACTGTTTTTT

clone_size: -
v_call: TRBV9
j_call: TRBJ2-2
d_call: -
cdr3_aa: CASSGTGVQNTGELFF
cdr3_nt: TGTGCCAGCAGCGGCACAGGCGTCCAAAACACCGGGGAGCTGTTTTTT

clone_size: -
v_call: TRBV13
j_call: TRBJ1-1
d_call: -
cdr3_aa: CASSLRAGLNTEAFF
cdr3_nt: TGTGCCAGCAGCTTAAGGGCTGGGCTGAACACTGAAGCTTTCTTT

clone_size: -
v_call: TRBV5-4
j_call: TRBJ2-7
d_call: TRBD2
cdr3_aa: CASSPGLAGHPLLYEQYF
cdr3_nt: TGCGCCAGCAGCCCGGGACTAGCGGGACACCCCCTCCTATACGAGCAGTACTTC

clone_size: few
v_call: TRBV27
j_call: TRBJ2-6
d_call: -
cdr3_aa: CASRQGGDSGANVLTF
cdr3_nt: TGTGCCAGCAGACAGGGTGGGGACTCTGGGGCCAACGTCCTGACTTTC

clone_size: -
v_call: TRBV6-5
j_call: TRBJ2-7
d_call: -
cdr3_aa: CASSYAGLPYEQYF
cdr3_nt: TGTGCCAGCAGTTACGCCGGCCTTCCCTACGAGCAGTACTTC

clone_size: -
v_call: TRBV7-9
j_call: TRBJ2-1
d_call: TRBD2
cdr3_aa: CASSDSGGAMDEQFF
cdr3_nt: TGTGCCAGCAGCGATAGCGGGGGGGCCATGGATGAGCAGTTCTTC

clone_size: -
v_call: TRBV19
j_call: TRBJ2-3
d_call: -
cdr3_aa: CASSPGNTDTQYF
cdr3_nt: TGTGCCAGTAGTCCGGGAAATACAGATACGCAGTATTTT

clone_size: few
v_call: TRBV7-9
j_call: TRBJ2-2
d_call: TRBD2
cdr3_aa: CASSLAAGAAGELFF
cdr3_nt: TGTGCCAGCAGCTTAGCAGCGGGGGCCGCCGGGGAGCTGTTTTTT

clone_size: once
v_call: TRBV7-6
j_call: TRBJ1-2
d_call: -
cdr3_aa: CASSPGRRNYGYTF
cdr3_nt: TGTGCCAGCAGCCCGGGACGGAGAAACTATGGCTACACCTTC

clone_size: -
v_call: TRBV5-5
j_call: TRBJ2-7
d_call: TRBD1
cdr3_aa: CASSFGTGTYEQYF
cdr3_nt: TGTGCCAGCAGCTTTGGGACAGGGACCTACGAGCAGTACTTC

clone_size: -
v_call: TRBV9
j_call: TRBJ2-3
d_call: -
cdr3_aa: CASSEGGSGPTDTQYF
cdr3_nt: TGTGCCAGCAGCGAAGGGGGTAGCGGGCCCACAGATACGCAGTATTTT

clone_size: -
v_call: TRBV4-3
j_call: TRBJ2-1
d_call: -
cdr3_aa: CASSQDAERGSYNEQFF
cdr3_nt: TGCGCCAGCAGCCAAGATGCTGAGAGGGGGTCCTACAATGAGCAGTTCTTC

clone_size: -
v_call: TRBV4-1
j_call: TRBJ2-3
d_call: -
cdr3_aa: CASSQDPQGRTDTQYF
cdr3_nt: TGCGCCAGCAGCCAAGATCCCCAGGGCCGCACAGATACGCAGTATTTT

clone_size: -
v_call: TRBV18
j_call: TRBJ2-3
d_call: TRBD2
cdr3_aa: CASSPRTSGTDTQYF
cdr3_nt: TGTGCCAGCTCACCGAGGACTAGCGGCACAGATACGCAGTATTTT

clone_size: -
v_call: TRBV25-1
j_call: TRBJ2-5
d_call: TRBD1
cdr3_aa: CASSRSFGTGIQETQYF
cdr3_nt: TGTGCCAGCAGCCGAAGTTTCGGGACAGGGATCCAAGAGACCCAGTACTTC

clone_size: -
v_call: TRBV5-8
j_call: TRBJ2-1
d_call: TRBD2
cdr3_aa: CASSLALAGGPVRQFF
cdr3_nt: TGTGCCAGCAGCTTGGCCTTAGCGGGGGGGCCTGTTCGGCAGTTCTTC

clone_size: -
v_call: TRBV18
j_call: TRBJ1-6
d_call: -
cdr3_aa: CASSLGHFRQGSYNSPLHF
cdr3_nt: TGTGCCAGCTCACTCGGACATTTTCGACAAGGCTCCTATAATTCACCCCTCCACTTT

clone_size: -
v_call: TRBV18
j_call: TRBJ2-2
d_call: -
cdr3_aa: CASSFSGLSNTGELFF
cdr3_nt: TGTGCCAGCTCATTTTCGGGACTGTCGAACACCGGGGAGCTGTTTTTT

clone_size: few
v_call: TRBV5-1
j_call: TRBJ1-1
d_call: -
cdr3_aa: CASSLDGRAEAFF
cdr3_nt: TGCGCCAGCAGCTTGGATGGTAGGGCTGAAGCTTTCTTT

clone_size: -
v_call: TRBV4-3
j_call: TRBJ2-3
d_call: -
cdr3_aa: CASSPGDWADTQYF
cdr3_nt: TGCGCCAGCAGCCCAGGAGACTGGGCAGATACGCAGTATTTT

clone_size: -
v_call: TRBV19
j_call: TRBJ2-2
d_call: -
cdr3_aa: CASSMITGELFF
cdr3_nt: TGTGCCAGTAGTATGATAACCGGGGAGCTGTTTTTT

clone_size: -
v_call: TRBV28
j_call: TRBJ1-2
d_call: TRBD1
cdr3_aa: CASSSQTGIYGYTF
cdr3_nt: TGTGCCAGCAGTTCGCAGACAGGGATCTATGGCTACACCTTC

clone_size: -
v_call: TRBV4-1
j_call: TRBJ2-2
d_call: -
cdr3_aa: CASSQDWGGLDTGELFF
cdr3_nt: TGCGCCAGCAGCCAAGATTGGGGCGGGCTGGACACCGGGGAGCTGTTTTTT

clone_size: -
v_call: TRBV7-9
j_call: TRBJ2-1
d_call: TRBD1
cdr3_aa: CASSLVGTEGNEQFF
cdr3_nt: TGTGCCAGCAGCTTAGTGGGGACAGAGGGCAATGAGCAGTTCTTC

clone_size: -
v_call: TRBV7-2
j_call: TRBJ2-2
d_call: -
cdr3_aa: CASSLKWSNSHTGELFF
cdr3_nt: TGTGCCAGCAGCTTAAAATGGTCGAATAGCCATACCGGGGAGCTGTTTTTT

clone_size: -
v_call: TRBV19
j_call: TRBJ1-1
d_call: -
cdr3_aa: CASSIGRAATEAFF
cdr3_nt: TGTGCCAGTAGTATAGGCAGGGCGGCCACTGAAGCTTTCTTT

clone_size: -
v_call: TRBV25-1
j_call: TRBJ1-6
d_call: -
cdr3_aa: CASSEKYNSPLHF
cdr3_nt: TGTGCCAGCAGTGAAAAGTATAATTCACCCCTCCACTTT

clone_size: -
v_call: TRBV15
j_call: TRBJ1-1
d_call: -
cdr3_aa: CATSARRMNTEAFF
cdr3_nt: TGTGCCACCAGTGCGCGACGGATGAACACTGAAGCTTTCTTT

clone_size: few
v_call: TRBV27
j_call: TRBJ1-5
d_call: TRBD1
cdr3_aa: CASRGQGVSNQPQHF
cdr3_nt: TGTGCCAGCAGGGGACAGGGGGTAAGCAATCAGCCCCAGCATTTT

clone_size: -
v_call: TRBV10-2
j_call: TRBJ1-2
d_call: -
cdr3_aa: CASGGFGYTF
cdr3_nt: TGCGCCAGCGGGGGATTCGGCTACACCTTC

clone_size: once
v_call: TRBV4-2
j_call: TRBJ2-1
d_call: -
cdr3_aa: CASSQGGATRQLSYNEQFF
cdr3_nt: TGTGCCAGCAGCCAGGGCGGGGCGACAAGACAACTCTCCTACAATGAGCAGTTCTTC

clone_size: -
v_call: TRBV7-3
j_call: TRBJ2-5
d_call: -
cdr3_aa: CASSPGRTGGKTQYF
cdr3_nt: TGTGCCAGCAGCCCGGGTAGGACGGGCGGAAAGACCCAGTACTTC

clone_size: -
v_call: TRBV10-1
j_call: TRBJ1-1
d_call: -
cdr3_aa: CASSEASGVNTEAFF
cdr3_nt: TGCGCCAGCAGTGAGGCCAGTGGGGTGAACACTGAAGCTTTCTTT

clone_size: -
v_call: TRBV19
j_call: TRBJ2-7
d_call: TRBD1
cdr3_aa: CASSVTGGSYEQYF
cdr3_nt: TGTGCCAGTAGTGTGACAGGGGGCTCCTACGAGCAGTACTTC

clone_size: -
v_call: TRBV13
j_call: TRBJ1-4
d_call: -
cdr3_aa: CASSPPDSNEKLFF
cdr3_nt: TGTGCCAGCAGCCCGCCGGACAGTAATGAAAAACTGTTTTTT

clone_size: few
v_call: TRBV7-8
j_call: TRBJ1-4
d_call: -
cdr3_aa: CASSFALAGGEKLFF
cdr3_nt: TGTGCCAGCAGCTTCGCTCTGGCGGGAGGAGAAAAACTGTTTTTT

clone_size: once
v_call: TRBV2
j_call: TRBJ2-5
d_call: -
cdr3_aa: CASSGQGSRRTYF
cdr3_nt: TGTGCCAGCAGTGGTCAGGGTTCAAGGAGGACGTACTTC

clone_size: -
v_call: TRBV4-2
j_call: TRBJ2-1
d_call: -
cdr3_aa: CASSQDIGALSSYNEQFF
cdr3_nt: TGTGCCAGCAGCCAAGATATCGGGGCCCTCAGCTCCTACAATGAGCAGTTCTTC

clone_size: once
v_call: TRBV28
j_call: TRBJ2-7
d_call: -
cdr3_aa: CASSFNYEQYF
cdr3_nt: TGTGCCAGCAGTTTTAACTACGAGCAGTACTTC

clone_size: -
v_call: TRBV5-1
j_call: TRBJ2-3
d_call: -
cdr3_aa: CASSLGDSTDTQYF
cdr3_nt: TGCGCCAGCAGCTTGGGCGATAGCACAGATACGCAGTATTTT

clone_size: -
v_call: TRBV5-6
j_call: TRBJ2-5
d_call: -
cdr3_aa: CASSLVTLETQYF
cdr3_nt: TGTGCCAGCAGCTTGGTGACTTTGGAGACCCAGTACTTC

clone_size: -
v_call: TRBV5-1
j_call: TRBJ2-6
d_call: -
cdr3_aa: CASSYSGALPYSGANVLTF
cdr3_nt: TGCGCCAGCAGCTACTCAGGGGCTCTACCTTATTCTGGGGCCAACGTCCTGACTTTC